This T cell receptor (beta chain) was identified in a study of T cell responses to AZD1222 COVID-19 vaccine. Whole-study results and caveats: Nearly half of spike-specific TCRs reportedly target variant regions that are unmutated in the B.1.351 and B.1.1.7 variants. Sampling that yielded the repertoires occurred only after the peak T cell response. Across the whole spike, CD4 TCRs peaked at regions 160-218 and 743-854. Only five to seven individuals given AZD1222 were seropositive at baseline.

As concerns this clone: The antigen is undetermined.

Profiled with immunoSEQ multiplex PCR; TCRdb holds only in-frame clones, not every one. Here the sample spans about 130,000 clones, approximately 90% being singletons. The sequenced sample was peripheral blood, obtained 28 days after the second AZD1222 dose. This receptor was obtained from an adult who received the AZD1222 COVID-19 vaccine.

The CDR3 DNA is TGCGCCAGCAGCCCCCCGAGGCTAGCGGGACTTTCTAGCACAGATACGCAGTATTTT. Translation gives CASSPPRLAGLSSTDTQYF. V usage is TRBV4-1 and J usage is TRBJ2-3, with TRBD2 identical over 9 bases. Germline V lookup: CDR1 MGHRA, CDR2 YSYEKL. The CDR3 spans 19 residues. J gave up 0 bases and V 4 bases, and 14 bases lay outside the gene matches.